This TCR beta chain comes out of a study of human T cells and chemical hapten exposure. For this clonotype: Its antigen is currently unknown.

The study used a library that attached unique molecular identifiers to individual cDNA molecules. TCRdb itself ran the RACE reads through MiXCR, one entry per CDR3 protein. The data show roughly 90,000 distinct CDR3 sequences, approximately 10% seen once. Study-wide points: Counts of expanded TCRs at PT1 were positively correlated with patch test score. With regard to DPC sensitization, TCRs above 1 in 1000 frequency did not change.

Time point here: patch test 3, about 24 weeks after DPC sensitization. Treatment: therapeutic diphenylcyclopropenone sensitization with weekly scalp DPC. Per the germline V gene, CDR1 is SGHDT and CDR2 is YYEEEE. This CDR3 region has 16 residues. V was trimmed by 4 bases and J by 0 bases, leaving 14 bases between them. This specimen consisted of whole blood, obtained in connection with sensitization to the hapten diphenylcyclopropenone (DPC). The J gene is TRBJ1-5, the V gene TRBV5-6, with a weak D call TRBD1 (5 bases). This TCR derives from a woman aged 25 to 39 with alopecia areata. Some clones in this sample may be carry-over from other donors' samples. DNA for the CDR3: TGTGCCAGCAGCCTGGAGGACAATCATAGCAATCAGCCCCAGCATTTT. Its protein product is CASSLEDNHSNQPQHF.